One TCR beta chain is described in this entry. This CDR3 spans 12 amino acids. The ends were cut back, 7 bases at V and 10 bases at J, with 18 bases in the middle. From germline, CDR1 is SQVTM and CDR2 ANQGSEA. Individuals drawn from 20 to 25 US areas were roughly 18 to 95 years old. Sequencing was performed with immunoSEQ multiplex PCR; in TCRdb, only in-frame clones are kept and a portion is missing. The repertoire has 260,000 or so clones, 70% to 90% of them found once; the top ten carry more than 1%. This specimen belongs to a study of blood T cell repertoires in COVID-19. What was sequenced was PBMCs or T cells enriched from blood (not recorded which). This TCR came from a woman aged 40-49 years with acute COVID-19. The chain uses TRBV29-1 and TRBJ2-3; tentatively, D is TRBD2 (6 bases). The CDR3 sequence is CSAYWGREAQYF. The CDR3 DNA sequence: TGCAGCGCCTATTGGGGCAGGGAGGCGCAGTATTTT.